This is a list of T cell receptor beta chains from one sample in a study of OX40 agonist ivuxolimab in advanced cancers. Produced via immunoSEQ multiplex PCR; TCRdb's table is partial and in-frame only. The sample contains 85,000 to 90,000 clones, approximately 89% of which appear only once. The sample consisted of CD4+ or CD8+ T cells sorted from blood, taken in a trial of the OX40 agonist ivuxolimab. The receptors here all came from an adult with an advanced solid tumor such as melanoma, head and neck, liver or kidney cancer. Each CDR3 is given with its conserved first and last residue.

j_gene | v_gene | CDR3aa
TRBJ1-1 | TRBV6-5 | CASSRHRATEAFF
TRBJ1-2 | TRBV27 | CASSSGAMRGGGLSNKNGYTF
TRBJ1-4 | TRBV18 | CASSPVQEAGKLFF
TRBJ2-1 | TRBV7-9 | CASRPKGDGGSLASVF
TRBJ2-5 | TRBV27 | CASSFRDKETQYF
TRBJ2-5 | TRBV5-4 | CASRAPNEETQYF
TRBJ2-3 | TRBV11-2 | CASSLADTQYF
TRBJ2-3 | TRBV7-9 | CASSFSGHTDTQYF
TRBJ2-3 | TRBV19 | CASSILAGTDTQYF
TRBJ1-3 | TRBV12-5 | CASGWNAPGQSGNTIYF
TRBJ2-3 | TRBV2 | CASSESSGTDTQYF
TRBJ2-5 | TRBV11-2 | CASSPRDLQETQYF
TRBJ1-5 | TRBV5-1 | CASSENRDQPQHF
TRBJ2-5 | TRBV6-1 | CASTSGSAGETQYF
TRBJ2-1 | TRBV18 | CASSPPGTSGSFYNEQFF
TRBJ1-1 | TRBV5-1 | CASSRGTGIPEAFF
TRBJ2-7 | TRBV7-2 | CASSLTRGIEQYF
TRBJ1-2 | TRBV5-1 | CASSRGQMVYGYTF
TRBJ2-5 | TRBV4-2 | CASSQGWTQETQYF
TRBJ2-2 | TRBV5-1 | CASSWDRVAGELFF
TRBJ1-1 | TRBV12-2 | CASRLAARGRNTEAFF
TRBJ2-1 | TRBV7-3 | CASSPSPGQSNNEQFF
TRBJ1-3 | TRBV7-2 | CASSYGLNSGNTIYF
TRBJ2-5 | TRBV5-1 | CASSSTGTPQETQYF
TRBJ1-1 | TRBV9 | CASSYLAPAKLMNTEAFF
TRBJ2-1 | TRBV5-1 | CASGEQGAYNEQFF
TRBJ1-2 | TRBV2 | CASIIGGNYGYTF
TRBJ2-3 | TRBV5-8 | CASSLRPDTQYF